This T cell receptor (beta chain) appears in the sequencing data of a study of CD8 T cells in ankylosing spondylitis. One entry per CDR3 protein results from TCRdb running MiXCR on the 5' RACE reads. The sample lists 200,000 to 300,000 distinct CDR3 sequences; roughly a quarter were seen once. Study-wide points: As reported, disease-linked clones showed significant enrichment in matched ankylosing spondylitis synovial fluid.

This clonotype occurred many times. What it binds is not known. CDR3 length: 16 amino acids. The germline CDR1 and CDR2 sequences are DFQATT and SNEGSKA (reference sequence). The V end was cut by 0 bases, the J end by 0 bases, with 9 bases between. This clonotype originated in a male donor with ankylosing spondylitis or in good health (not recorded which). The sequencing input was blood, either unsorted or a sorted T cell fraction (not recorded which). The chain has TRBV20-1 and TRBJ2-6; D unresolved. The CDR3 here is CSARDVGISGANVLTF. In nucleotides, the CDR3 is TGCAGTGCTAGAGATGTTGGGATCTCTGGGGCCAACGTCCTGACTTTC.